This entry features one TCR beta chain sequence. TCRdb re-analysed the 5' RACE reads in MiXCR, keeping a single row per CDR3 protein. The profile covers about 900,000 distinct CDR3 sequences, with about 12% appearing a single time and around 1.5% taken by the ten largest. This specimen belongs to a study of identical twins. Looked up from germline, CDR1 is MDHEN and CDR2 is SYDVKM. This CDR3 is built from 16 residues. The V and J ends lost 6 bases and 1 base respectively, with 13 bases between them. The same data also contributed to another study, on yellow fever vaccine responses in identical twins.

The chain links TRBV28 to TRBJ2-6; D uncertain. The sequence derives from a woman aged 18-29 years in good health. Material for sequencing was PBMCs. Here the CDR3 DNA reads TGTGCCAGCAGCTCCGTTAAGGCGTCTGGGGCCAACGTCCTGACTTTC. It is translated as CASSSVKASGANVLTF.